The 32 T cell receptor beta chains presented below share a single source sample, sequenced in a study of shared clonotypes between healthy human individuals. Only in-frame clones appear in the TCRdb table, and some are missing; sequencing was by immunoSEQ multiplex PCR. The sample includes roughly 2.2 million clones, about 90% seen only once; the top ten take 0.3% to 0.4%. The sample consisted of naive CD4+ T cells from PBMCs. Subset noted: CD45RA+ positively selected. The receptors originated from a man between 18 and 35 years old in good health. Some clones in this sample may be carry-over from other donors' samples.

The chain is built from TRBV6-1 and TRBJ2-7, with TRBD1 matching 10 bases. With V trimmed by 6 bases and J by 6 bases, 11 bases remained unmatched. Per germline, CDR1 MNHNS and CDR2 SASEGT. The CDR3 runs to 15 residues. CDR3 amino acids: CASRRGGDRGSEQYF. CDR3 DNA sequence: TGTGCCAGCAGGCGGGGTGGGGACAGGGGCAGCGAGCAGTACTTC.

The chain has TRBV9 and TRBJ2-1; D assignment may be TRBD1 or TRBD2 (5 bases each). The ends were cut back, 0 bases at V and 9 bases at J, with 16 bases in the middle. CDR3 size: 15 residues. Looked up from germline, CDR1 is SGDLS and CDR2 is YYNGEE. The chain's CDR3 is CASSVGGSWISEQFF. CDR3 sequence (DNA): TGTGCCAGCAGCGTAGGGGGGTCGTGGATAAGTGAGCAGTTCTTC.

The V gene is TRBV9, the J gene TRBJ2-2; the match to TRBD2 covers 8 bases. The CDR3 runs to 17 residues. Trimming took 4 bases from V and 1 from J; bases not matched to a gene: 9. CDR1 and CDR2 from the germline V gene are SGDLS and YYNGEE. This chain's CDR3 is CASSPSSAGGNTGELFF. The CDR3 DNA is TGTGCCAGCAGCCCATCCTCCGCGGGGGGGAACACCGGGGAGCTGTTTTTT.

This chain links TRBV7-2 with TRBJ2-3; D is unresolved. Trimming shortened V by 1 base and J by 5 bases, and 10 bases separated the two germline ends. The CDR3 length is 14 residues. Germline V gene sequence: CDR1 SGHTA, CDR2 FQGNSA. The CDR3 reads CASSLVAIVDTQYF. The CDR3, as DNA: TGTGCCAGCAGCTTAGTAGCCATCGTAGATACGCAGTATTTT.

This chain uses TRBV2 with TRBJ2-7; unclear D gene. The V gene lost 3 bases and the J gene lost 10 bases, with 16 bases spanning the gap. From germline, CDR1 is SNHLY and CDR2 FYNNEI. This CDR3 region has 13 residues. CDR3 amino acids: CASSEERDFRQYF. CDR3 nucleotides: TGTGCCAGCAGTGAGGAACGAGACTTCCGTCAGTACTTC.

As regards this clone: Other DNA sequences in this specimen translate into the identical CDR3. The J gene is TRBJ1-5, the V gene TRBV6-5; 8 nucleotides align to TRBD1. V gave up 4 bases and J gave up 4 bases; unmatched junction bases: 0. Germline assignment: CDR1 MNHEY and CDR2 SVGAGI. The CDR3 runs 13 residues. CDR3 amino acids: CASSWDRNQPQHF. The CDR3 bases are TGTGCCAGCAGTTGGGACAGGAATCAGCCCCAGCATTTT.

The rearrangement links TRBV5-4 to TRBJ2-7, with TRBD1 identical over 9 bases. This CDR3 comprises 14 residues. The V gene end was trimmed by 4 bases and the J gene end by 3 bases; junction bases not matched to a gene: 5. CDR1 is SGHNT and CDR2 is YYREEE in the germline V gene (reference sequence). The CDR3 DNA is TGTGCCAGCAGCCCTGGGGACAGGGTCTACGAGCAGTACTTC. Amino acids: CASSPGDRVYEQYF.

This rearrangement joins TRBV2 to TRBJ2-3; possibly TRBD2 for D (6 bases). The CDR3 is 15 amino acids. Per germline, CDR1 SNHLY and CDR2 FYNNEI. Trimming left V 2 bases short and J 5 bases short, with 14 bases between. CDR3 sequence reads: CASSEILGTEDTQYF. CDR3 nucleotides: TGTGCCAGCAGTGAAATCCTCGGGACTGAAGATACGCAGTATTTT.

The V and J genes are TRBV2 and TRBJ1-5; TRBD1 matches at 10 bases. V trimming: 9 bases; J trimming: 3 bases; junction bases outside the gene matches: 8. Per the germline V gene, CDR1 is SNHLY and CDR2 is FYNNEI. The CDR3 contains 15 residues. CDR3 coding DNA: TGTGCCAGTACCCCGGGACAGGGGATCAATCAGCCCCAGCATTTT. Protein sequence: CASTPGQGINQPQHF.

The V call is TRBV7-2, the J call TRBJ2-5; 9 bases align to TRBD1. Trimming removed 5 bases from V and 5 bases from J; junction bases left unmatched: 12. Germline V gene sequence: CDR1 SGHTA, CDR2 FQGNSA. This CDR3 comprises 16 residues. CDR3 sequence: CASSPGQGLVTETQYF. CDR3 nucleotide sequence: TGTGCCAGCAGCCCCGGACAGGGGTTGGTCACCGAGACCCAGTACTTC.

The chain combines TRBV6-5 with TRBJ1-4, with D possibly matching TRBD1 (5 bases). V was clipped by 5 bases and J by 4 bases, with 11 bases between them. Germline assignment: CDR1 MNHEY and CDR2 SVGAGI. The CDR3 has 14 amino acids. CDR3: CASSGDPRNEKLFF. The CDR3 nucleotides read TGTGCCAGCAGTGGGGACCCCCGTAATGAAAAACTGTTTTTT.

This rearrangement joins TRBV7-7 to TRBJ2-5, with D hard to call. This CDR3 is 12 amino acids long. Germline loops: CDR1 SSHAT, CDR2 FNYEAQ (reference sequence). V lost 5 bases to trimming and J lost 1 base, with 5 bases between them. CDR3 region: CASSGAQETQYF. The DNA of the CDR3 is TGTGCCAGCAGCGGAGCCCAAGAGACCCAGTACTTC.

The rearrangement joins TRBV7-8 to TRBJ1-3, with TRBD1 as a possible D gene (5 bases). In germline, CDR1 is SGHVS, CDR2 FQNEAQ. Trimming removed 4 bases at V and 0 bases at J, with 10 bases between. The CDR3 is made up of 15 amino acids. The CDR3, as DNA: TGTGCCAGCAGCTGGGGACGGTACTCTGGAAACACCATATATTTT. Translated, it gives CASSWGRYSGNTIYF.

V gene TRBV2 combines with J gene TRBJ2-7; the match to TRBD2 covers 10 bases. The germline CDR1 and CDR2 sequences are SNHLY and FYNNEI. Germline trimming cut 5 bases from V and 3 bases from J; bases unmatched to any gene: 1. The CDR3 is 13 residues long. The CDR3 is CASSRTSGYEQYF. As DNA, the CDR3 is TGTGCCAGCAGTCGGACTAGCGGCTACGAGCAGTACTTC.

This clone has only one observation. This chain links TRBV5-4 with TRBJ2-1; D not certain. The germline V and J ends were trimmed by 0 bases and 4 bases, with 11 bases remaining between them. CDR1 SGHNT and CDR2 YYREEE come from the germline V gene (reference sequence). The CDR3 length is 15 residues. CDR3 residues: CASSLASGRYNEQFF. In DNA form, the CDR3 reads TGTGCCAGCAGCTTGGCCTCCGGTAGGTACAATGAGCAGTTCTTC.

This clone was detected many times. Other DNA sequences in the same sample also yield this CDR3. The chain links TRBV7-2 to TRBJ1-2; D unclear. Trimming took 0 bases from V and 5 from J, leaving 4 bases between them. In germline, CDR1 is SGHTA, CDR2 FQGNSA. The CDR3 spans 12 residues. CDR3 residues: CASSLAGYGYTF. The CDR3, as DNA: TGTGCCAGCAGCTTAGCGGGGTATGGCTACACCTTC.

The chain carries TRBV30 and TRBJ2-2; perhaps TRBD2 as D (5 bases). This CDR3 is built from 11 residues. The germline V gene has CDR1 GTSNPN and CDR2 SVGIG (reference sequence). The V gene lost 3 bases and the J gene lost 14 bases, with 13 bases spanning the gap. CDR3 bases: TGTGCCTGGAGCCGAACCCCGGGACTGTTTTTT. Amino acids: CAWSRTPGLFF.

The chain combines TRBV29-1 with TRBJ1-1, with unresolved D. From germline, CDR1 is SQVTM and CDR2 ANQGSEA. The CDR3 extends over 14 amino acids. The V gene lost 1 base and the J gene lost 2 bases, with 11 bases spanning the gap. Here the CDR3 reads CSVEVRGPNTEAFF. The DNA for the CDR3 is TGCAGCGTTGAAGTACGGGGTCCCAACACTGAAGCTTTCTTT.

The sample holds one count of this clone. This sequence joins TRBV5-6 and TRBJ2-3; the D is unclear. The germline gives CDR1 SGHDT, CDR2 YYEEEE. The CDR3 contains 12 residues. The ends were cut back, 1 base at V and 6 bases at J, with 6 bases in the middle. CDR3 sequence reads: CASSLPTDTQYF. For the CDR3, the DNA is TGTGCCAGCAGCTTGCCAACGGATACGCAGTATTTT.

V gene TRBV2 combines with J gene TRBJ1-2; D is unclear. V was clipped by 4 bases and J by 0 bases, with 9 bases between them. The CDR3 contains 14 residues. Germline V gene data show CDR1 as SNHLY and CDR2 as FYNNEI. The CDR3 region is CASSAGRSNYGYTF. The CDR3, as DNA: TGTGCCAGCAGTGCGGGCAGATCTAACTATGGCTACACCTTC.

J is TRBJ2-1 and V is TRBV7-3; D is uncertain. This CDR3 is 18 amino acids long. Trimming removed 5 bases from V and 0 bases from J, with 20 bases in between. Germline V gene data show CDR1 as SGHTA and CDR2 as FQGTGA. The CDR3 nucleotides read TGTGCCAGCAGCCTAATGGGCTTCTCATTGAGCTCCTACAATGAGCAGTTCTTC. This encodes CASSLMGFSLSSYNEQFF.

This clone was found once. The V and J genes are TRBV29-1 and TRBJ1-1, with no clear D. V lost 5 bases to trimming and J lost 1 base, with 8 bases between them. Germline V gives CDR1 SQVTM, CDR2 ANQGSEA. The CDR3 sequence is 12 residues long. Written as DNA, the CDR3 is TGCAGCGTTACCAGAGAGAACACTGAAGCTTTCTTT. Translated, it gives CSVTRENTEAFF.

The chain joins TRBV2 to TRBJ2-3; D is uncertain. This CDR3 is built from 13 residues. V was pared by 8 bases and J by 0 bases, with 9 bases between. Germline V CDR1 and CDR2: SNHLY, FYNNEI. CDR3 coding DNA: TGTGCCAGCGGGGTGACTAGCACAGATACGCAGTATTTT. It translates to CASGVTSTDTQYF. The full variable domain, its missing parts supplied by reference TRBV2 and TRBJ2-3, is EPEVTQTPSHQVTQMGQEVILRCVPISNHLYFYWYRQILGQKVEFLVSFYNNEISEKSEIFDDQFSVERPDGSNFTLKIRSTKLEDSAMYFCASGVTSTDTQYFGPGTRLTVL.

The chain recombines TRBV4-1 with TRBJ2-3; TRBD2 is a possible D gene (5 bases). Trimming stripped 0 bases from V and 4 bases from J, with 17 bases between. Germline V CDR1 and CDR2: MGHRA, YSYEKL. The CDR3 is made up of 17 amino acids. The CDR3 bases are TGCGCCAGCAGCCAAGAGCGGTTTGGCCTAGCCTCAGATACGCAGTATTTT. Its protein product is CASSQERFGLASDTQYF.

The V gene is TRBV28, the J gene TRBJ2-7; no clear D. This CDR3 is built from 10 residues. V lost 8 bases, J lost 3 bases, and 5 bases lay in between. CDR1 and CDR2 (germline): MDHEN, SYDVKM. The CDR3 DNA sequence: TGTGCCAGCTTCCACTACGAGCAGTACTTC. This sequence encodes CASFHYEQYF.

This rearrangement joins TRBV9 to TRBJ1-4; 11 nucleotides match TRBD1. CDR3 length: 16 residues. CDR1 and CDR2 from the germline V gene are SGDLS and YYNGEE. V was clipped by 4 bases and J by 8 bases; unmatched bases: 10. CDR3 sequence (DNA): TGTGCCAGCAGCACATCGGAGGGACAGGGGGGCGAAAAACTGTTTTTT. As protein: CASSTSEGQGGEKLFF.

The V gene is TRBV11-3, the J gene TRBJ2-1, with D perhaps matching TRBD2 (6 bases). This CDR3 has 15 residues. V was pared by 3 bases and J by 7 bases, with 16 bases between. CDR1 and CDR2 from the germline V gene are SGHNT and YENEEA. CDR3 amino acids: CASSFSGGDRNEQFF. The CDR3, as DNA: TGTGCCAGCAGCTTCAGCGGCGGGGATCGGAATGAGCAGTTCTTC.

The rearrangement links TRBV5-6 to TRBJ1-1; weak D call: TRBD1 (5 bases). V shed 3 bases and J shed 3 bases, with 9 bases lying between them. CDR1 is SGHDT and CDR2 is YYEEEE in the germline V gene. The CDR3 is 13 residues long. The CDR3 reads CASSSLGDTEAFF. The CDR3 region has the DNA TGTGCCAGCAGCTCCTTGGGGGACACTGAAGCTTTCTTT.

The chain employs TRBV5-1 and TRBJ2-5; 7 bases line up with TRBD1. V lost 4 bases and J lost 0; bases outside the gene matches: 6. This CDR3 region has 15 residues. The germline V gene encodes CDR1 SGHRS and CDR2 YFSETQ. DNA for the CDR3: TGCGCCAGCAGCATTGGACAGGCAAACCAAGAGACCCAGTACTTC. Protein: CASSIGQANQETQYF.

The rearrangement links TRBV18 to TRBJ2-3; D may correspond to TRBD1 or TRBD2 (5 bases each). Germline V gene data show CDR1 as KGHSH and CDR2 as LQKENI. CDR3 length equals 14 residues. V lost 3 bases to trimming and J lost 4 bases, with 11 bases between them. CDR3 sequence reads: CASSPVGAADTQYF. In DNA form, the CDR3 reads TGTGCCAGCTCACCGGTCGGGGCGGCAGATACGCAGTATTTT.

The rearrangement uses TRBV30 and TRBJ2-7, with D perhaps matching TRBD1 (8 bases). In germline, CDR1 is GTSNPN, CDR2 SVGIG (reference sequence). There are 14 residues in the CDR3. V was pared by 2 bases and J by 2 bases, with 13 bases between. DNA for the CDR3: TGTGCCTGGAGTACAGGGGGGGCCGCCTACGAGCAGTACTTC. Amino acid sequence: CAWSTGGAAYEQYF. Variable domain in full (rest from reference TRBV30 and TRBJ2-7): SQTIHQWPATLVQPVGSPLSLECTVEGTSNPNLYWYRQAAGRGLQLLFYSVGIGQISSEVPQNLSASRPQDRQFILSSKKLLLSDSGFYLCAWSTGGAAYEQYFGPGTRLTVT.

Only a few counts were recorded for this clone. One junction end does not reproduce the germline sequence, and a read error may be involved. The CDR3 spells CQLLLNRVYEQYF. CDR3 sequence (DNA): TGCCAACTTTTACTAAACAGAGTTTACGAGCAGTACTTC. The chain carries TRBV7-8 and TRBJ2-7; D not certain. The CDR3 has 13 residues. Germline values: CDR1 SGHVS, CDR2 FQNEAQ. Based on the CDR3 plus reference TRBV7-8 and TRBJ2-7, the full variable domain is GAGVSQSPRYKVAKRGQDVALRCDPISGHVSLFWYQQALGQGPEFLTYFQNEAQLDKSGLPSDRFFAERPEGSVSTLKIQRTQQEDSAVYLCQLLLNRVYEQYFGPGTRLTVT.